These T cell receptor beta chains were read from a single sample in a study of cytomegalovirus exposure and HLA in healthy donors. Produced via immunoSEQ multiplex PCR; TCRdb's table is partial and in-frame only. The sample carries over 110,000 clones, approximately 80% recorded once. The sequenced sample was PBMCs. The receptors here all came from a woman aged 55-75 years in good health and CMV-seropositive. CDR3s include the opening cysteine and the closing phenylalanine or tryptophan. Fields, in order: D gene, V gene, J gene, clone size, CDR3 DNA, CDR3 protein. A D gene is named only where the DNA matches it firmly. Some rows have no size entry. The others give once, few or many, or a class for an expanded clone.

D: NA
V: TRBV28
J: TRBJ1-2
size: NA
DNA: TGTGCCAGCAGTTTTCGCGGAGGCGGCTACACCTTC
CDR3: CASSFRGGGYTF

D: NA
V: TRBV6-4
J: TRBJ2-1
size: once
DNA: TGTGCCAGCAGTGACAAGGGGACTTCCTCCTACAATGAGCAGTTCTTC
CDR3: CASSDKGTSSYNEQFF

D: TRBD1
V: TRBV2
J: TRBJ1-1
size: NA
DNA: TGTGCCAGCAGGCGGGACAGGGAGAACACTGAAGCTTTCTTT
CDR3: CASRRDRENTEAFF

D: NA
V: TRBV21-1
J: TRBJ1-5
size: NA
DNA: TGTGCCAGCCTGACACCTGAGGGCGATTATAGCAATCAGCCCCAGCATTTT
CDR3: CASLTPEGDYSNQPQHF

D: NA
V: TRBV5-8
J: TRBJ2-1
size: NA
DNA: TGTGCCAGCAGAACTCACAATGAGCAGTTCTTC
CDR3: CASRTHNEQFF

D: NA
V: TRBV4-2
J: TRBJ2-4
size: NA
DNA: TGTGCCAGCAGCCAAGAGGGGCGTCGGGTAGGCCAAGGGGCCAAAAACATTCAGTACTTC
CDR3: CASSQEGRRVGQGAKNIQYF

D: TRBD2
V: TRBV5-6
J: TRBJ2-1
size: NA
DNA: TGTGCCAGCAGCCGACAAGGACTAGCGGGAGTATACAATGAGCAGTTCTTC
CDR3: CASSRQGLAGVYNEQFF

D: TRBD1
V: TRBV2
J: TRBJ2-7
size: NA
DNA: TGTGCCAGCAGCGAACCGGGACAGGGCTACGAGCAGTACTTC
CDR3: CASSEPGQGYEQYF

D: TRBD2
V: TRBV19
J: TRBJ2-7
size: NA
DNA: TGTGCCAGTAGTATCCCCACGGGGGGCGAGCAGTACTTC
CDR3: CASSIPTGGEQYF

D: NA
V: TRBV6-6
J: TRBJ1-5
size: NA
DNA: TGTGCCAGCAGTTTCCGCGAGGAAAATCAGCCCCAGCATTTT
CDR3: CASSFREENQPQHF

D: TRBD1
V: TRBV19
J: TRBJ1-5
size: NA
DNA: TGTGCCAGTAGTCCTGGGACAGGGGGTACTCAGCCCCAGCATTTT
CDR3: CASSPGTGGTQPQHF

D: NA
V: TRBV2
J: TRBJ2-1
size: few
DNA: TGTGCCAGCAGTGAAACCGGCAATGAGCAGTTCTTC
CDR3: CASSETGNEQFF

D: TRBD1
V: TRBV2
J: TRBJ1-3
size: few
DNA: TGTGCCAGCAGTCTGTTAAGAACAGGGGGAACTGGAAACACCATATATTTT
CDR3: CASSLLRTGGTGNTIYF

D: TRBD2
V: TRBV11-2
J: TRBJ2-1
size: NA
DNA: TGTGCCAGCAGCTCTCCGGGACTAGCAGACAGCGAGCAGTTCTTC
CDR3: CASSSPGLADSEQFF

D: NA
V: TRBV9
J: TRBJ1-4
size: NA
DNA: TGTGCCAGCAGCGGGACAGATGAAAAACTGTTTTTT
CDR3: CASSGTDEKLFF

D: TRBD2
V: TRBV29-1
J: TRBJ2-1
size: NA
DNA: TGCAGCGTTGAGATAGCGGGAGACAATGAGCAGTTCTTC
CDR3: CSVEIAGDNEQFF

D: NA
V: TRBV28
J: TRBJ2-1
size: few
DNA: TGTGCCAGCAGTTTACCAGGGGGAGGCTCCTACAATGAGCAGTTCTTC
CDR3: CASSLPGGGSYNEQFF

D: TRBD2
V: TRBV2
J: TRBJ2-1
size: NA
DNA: TGTGCCAGCAATCCGGGACTAGCCTACAATGAGCAGTTCTTC
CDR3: CASNPGLAYNEQFF

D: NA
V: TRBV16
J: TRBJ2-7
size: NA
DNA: TGTGCCAGCAGTCCCGGCATGGGGCAATCCTACGAGCAGTACTTC
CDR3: CASSPGMGQSYEQYF

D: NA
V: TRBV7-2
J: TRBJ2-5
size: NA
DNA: TGTGCCAGCAGCTCCAGCGGGCGTTGGGAGACCCAGTACTTC
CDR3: CASSSSGRWETQYF

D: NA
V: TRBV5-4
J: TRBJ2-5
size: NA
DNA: TGTGCCAGCACCTCACGGTCGGGGGAGACCCAGTACTTC
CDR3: CASTSRSGETQYF

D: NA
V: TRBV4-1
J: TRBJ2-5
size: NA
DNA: TGCGCCAGCAGCCAAGATACGAACGGGGAAGAGACCCAGTACTTC
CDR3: CASSQDTNGEETQYF

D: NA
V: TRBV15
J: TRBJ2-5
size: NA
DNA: TGTGCCACCAGCAGGGGCCGCCAAGAGACCCAGTACTTC
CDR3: CATSRGRQETQYF

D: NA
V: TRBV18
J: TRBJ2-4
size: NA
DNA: TGTGCCAGCTCACAACAGGGACCTCTAGCCAAAAACATTCAGTACTTC
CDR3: CASSQQGPLAKNIQYF

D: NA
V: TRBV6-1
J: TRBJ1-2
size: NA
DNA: TGTGCCAGCAATTCAGGGTCTCTCTATGGCTACACCTTC
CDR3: CASNSGSLYGYTF

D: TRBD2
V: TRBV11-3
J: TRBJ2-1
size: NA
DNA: TGTGCCAGCAGCTCCGCTAGCGGGAGCTGGGACAATGAGCAGTTCTTC
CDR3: CASSSASGSWDNEQFF

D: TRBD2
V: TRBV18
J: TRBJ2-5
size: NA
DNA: TGTGCCAGCTCCCCGGCGGGGATCGGGAGGGAGACCCAGTACTTC
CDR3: CASSPAGIGRETQYF

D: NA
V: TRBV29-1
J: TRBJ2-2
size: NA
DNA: TGCAGCGTTGTACAGAGTACCGGGGAGCTGTTTTTT
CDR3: CSVVQSTGELFF

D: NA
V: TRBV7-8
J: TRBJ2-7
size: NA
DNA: TGTGCCAGCAGCTCACTGGGGACAAAAAGCTACGAGCAGTACTTC
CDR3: CASSSLGTKSYEQYF

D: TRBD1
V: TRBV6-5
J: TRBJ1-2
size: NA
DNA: TGTGCCAGCAGTTCACAGGGGGCGAGGTTCAATGGCTACACCTTC
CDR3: CASSSQGARFNGYTF

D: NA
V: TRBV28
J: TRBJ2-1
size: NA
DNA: TGTGCCAGCAGTTTTAGTGGAAGGGGGTACAATGAGCAGTTCTTC
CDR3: CASSFSGRGYNEQFF

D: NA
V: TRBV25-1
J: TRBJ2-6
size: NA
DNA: TGTGCCAGCAAGAGTACTGGGGCCAACGTCCTGACTTTC
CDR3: CASKSTGANVLTF

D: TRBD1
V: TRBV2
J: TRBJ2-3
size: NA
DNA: TGTGCCAGCAGCCGACAGGGGGCAGATACGCAGTATTTT
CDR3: CASSRQGADTQYF

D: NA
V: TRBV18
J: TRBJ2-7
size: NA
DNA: TGTGCCAGCTCACCTCGTTTAGAGTACGAGCAGTACTTC
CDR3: CASSPRLEYEQYF

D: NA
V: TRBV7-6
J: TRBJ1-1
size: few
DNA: TGTGCCAGCAGCTTGGATTTCGGGTCGAACACTGAAGCTTTCTTT
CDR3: CASSLDFGSNTEAFF

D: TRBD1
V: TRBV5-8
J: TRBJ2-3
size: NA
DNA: TGTGCCAGCAGCTGGGACAGGGTGCAGGCGGATACGCAGTATTTT
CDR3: CASSWDRVQADTQYF

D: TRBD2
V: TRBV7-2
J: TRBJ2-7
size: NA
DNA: TGTGCCAGCAGCTTAGATGTGACTAGCGGGACATACGAGCAGTACTTC
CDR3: CASSLDVTSGTYEQYF

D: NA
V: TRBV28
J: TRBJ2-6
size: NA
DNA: TGTGCCAGCAGGACAGGCCCTGGGGCCAACGTCCTGACTTTC
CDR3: CASRTGPGANVLTF

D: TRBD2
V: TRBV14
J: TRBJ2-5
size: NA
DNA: TGTGCCACCAGCCGGGGGCTACTAGCGGGAGGCCTGGAGACCCAGTACTTC
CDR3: CATSRGLLAGGLETQYF

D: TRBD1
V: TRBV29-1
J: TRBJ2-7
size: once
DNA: TGCAGCGTTGGCGGGCGGACAGGGGGCCCGAGGAGCTCCTACGAGCAGTACTTC
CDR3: CSVGGRTGGPRSSYEQYF

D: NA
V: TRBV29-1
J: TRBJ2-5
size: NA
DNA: TGCAGCGCAACCTACGGGGTAGGCGCGGAGACCCAGTACTTC
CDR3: CSATYGVGAETQYF